The TCR beta chain described here comes from a study of regulatory T cells in long-lasting Graves disease. Regarding the study as a whole: With a few thousand shared public clonotypes, persistent patients exceeded new patients, who shared about 1,000. Examination was confined to peripheral blood, excluding thyroid tissue.

Building the TCR beta libraries relied on iRepertoire HTBI primers, and CDR3 regions underwent Arm-PCR. Per the original methods: Gene usage covered about 60 TRBV and 14 to 15 TRBJ segments. TCRdb passed the multiplex PCR reads through MiXCR, listing each CDR3 protein once. Clone size and V and J calls follow TCRdb, not the original study. Among more than 300,000 distinct CDR3 sequences listed, less than 20% were seen once. V was pared by 0 bases and J by 0 bases, with 6 bases between. This CDR3 spans 15 amino acids. Germline V gene data show CDR1 as SGHVS and CDR2 as FQNEAQ. This clonotype was found many times. Antigen: not known. Time point defined: persistent/refractory GD, antithyroid drugs over 5 years with positive TRAb. Extracted PBMC RNA gave rise to the TCR library.

This chain links TRBV7-8 with TRBJ1-5; D call uncertain. Sample: peripheral blood mononuclear cells (PBMCs), taken when the disease was refractory, from a patient treated with antithyroid drugs. This clonotype was sampled from a female donor with Graves disease. CDR3 protein: CASSLARASNQPQHF. In DNA, the CDR3 is TGTGCCAGCAGCTTAGCAAGGGCTAGCAATCAGCCCCAGCATTTT.